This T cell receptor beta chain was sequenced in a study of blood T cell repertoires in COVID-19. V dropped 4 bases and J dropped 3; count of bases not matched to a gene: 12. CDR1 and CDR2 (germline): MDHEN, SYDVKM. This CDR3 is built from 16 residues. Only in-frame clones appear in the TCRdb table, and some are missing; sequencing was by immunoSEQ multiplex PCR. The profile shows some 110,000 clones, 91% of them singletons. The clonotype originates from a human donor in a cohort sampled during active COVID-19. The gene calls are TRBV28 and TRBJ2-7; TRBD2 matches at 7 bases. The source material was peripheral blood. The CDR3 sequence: CASSSLRRETIYEQYF. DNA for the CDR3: TGTGCCAGCAGTTCCCTACGGCGGGAGACGATCTACGAGCAGTACTTC. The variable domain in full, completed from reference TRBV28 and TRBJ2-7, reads DVKVTQSSRYLVKRTGEKVFLECVQDMDHENMFWYRQDPGLGLRLIYFSYDVKMKEKGDIPEGYSVSREKKERFSLILESASTNQTSMYLCASSSLRRETIYEQYFGPGTRLTVT.